This passage covers 23 T cell receptor beta chains from one sample sequenced in a study of CD8+ T cells in alopecia areata (dated by TCRdb to the late 2010s). The label giving this sample's time point can be read as: about 4 weeks on oral tofacitinib. In the paper's terms, the treatment or condition label means: oral pan-JAK inhibitor, 5-10 mg twice daily. Libraries were prepared through the immunoSEQ multiplex PCR assay. To provide template for TCR sequencing, every sample had RNA extracted and reverse transcribed into cDNA. TCRdb mirrors the immuneACCESS table, restricted to in-frame sequences. Some clones are absent from its copies; in checked studies, under half trace to an unresolved V gene, and the reason for the others is unknown. The sample includes roughly 180,000 clones, with 45% to 65% observed a single time. The ten largest clones add up to 3% to 3.5% of the sample. The sample here was CD4+ T cells sorted from blood, taken at week 4, from a patient treated with tofacitinib. These receptors were obtained from a human donor with alopecia areata.

In this sample, this clone turned up a few times. The chain is built from TRBV14 and TRBJ1-6; D unclear. V shed 5 bases and J shed 5 bases, with 10 bases lying between them. The CDR3 totals 14 residues. Looked up from germline, CDR1 is SGHDN and CDR2 is FVKESK. The CDR3 spells CASSSGNHNSPLHF. The DNA of the CDR3 is TGTGCCAGCAGCTCCGGTAATCATAATTCACCCCTCCACTTT.

This clone showed up just once. V usage is TRBV27 and J usage is TRBJ1-2; D not certain. Trimming removed 2 bases at V and 3 bases at J, with 19 bases between. Germline CDR1 and CDR2: MNHEY and SMNVEV (reference sequence). There are 17 residues in the CDR3. The CDR3 region is CASSLEGSTSADYGYTF. The CDR3 nucleotides read TGTGCCAGCAGTTTAGAAGGATCAACCTCCGCTGACTATGGCTACACCTTC.

This clone was counted once. The V call is TRBV29-1, the J call TRBJ2-7, with D perhaps being TRBD1 or TRBD2 (5 bases each). Trimming removed 5 bases at V and 1 base at J, with 12 bases between. The CDR3 is made up of 13 amino acids. Per germline, CDR1 SQVTM and CDR2 ANQGSEA. CDR3 DNA: TGCAGCGTTCGGGGCAGGGCTTCCTACGAGCAGTACTTC. Protein sequence: CSVRGRASYEQYF.

V gene TRBV29-1 combines with J gene TRBJ2-3; 8 bases are a match to TRBD1. Per germline, CDR1 SQVTM and CDR2 ANQGSEA. The junction had 5 bases not matched to a gene; V was cut back by 4 bases and J by 2 bases. The CDR3 covers 14 residues. CDR3 nucleotides: TGCAGCGTTGTAGGACAGGGTGTCACAGATACGCAGTATTTT. Protein sequence: CSVVGQGVTDTQYF.

For this clone: At the DNA level, this CDR3 is encoded by other sequences in the same sample as well. This sequence joins TRBV2 and TRBJ1-5, with unresolved D. The V and J ends lost 4 bases and 1 base respectively, with 5 bases between them. This CDR3 has 13 amino acids. The germline V gene has CDR1 SNHLY and CDR2 FYNNEI. Here the CDR3 DNA reads TGTGCCAGCAGTGGTGAGAGCAATCAGCCCCAGCATTTT. Translation gives CASSGESNQPQHF.

The rearrangement uses TRBV30 and TRBJ1-5; D is possibly TRBD1 (5 bases). The CDR3 totals 12 residues. Germline V CDR1 and CDR2: GTSNPN, SVGIG (reference sequence). Trimming cost V 5 bases and J 6 bases, with 11 bases left between them. CDR3 residues: CAWGDGVQPQHF. CDR3 in DNA: TGTGCCTGGGGGGACGGGGTTCAGCCCCAGCATTTT.

The table lists this clone with a count of one. The gene calls are TRBV30 and TRBJ2-1; maybe TRBD2 (5 bases). V was cut by 2 bases and J by 0 bases, with 11 bases left in between. The germline V gene has CDR1 GTSNPN and CDR2 SVGIG (reference sequence). This CDR3 spans 15 amino acids. CDR3: CAWSSGISSYNEQFF. CDR3 in DNA: TGTGCCTGGAGTTCGGGAATAAGCTCCTACAATGAGCAGTTCTTC.

This rearrangement joins TRBV5-1 to TRBJ1-2; D not certain. The CDR3 is 14 residues long. Deletions cut 7 bases from V and 4 bases from J, with 17 bases between. In germline, CDR1 is SGHRS, CDR2 YFSETQ. The CDR3 nucleotides read TGCGCCAGCGGCGACACGCCGACGTCCTATGGCTACACCTTC. Translation: CASGDTPTSYGYTF.

This clone was observed a few times. The V gene is TRBV30, the J gene TRBJ2-2, with a tentative D call TRBD1 (5 bases). The CDR3 covers 13 residues. Trimming removed 3 bases from V and 6 bases from J, with 11 bases in between. Germline CDR1 GTSNPN, CDR2 SVGIG (reference sequence). CDR3 in amino acids: CAWRRGQAGELFF. CDR3 nucleotides: TGTGCCTGGAGAAGGGGTCAAGCCGGGGAGCTGTTTTTT.

The V and J genes are TRBV7-2 and TRBJ2-5; perhaps TRBD2 as D (6 bases). This CDR3 is 13 amino acids long. Trimming shortened V by 3 bases and J by 2 bases, and 7 bases separated the two germline ends. Germline V lookup: CDR1 SGHTA, CDR2 FQGNSA. The CDR3 DNA follows: TGTGCCAGCAGCTTGACTAGACAAGAGACCCAGTACTTC. It is translated as CASSLTRQETQYF.

This clone occurred a few times. The rearrangement joins TRBV5-4 to TRBJ2-5; TRBD1 matches 8 bases. Germline assignment: CDR1 SGHNT and CDR2 YYREEE (reference sequence). CDR3 size: 14 residues. V lost 3 bases to trimming and J lost 4 bases; unmatched junction nucleotides: 5. The CDR3 nucleotides are TGTGCCAGCAGCTGGGACAGGACGTTAGAGACCCAGTACTTC. Amino acids: CASSWDRTLETQYF.

The chain uses TRBV25-1 and TRBJ2-5; 9 nucleotides match TRBD1. From germline, CDR1 is MGHDK and CDR2 SYGVNS. The junction had 7 bases not matched to a gene; V was cut back by 6 bases and J by 5 bases. This CDR3 is 14 amino acids long. In nucleotides, the CDR3 is TGTGCCAGCAGCCGACAGGGGGGATCGGAGACCCAGTACTTC. This gives the protein CASSRQGGSETQYF.

This clone was picked up one time. The chain couples TRBV4-3 to TRBJ2-7; maybe TRBD1 (6 bases). CDR3 length: 14 residues. Germline values: CDR1 LGHNA, CDR2 YSLEER. The V gene lost 1 base and the J gene lost 5 bases, with 12 bases spanning the gap. The CDR3 is CASSQALQGNEQYF. The DNA for the CDR3 is TGCGCCAGCAGCCAAGCTCTACAGGGAAACGAGCAGTACTTC.

This clone was picked up a small number of times. The V and J genes are TRBV5-6 and TRBJ1-1; the D is unclear. Deletions cut 1 base from V and 6 bases from J, with 10 bases between. Germline CDR1 and CDR2: SGHDT and YYEEEE. The CDR3 has 13 residues. Here the CDR3 reads CASSLRGFPEAFF. For the CDR3, the DNA is TGTGCCAGCAGCTTGAGAGGGTTTCCTGAAGCTTTCTTT.

The rearrangement links TRBV13 to TRBJ1-1, with D perhaps TRBD1 (6 bases). This CDR3 spans 15 amino acids. Germline V gene data show CDR1 as PRHDT and CDR2 as FYEKMQ (reference sequence). V lost 4 bases and J 4 bases, leaving 16 bases between the germline ends. The CDR3 protein is CASSSTGKGGTEAFF. The CDR3 nucleotides read TGTGCCAGCAGCTCTACAGGGAAGGGCGGCACTGAAGCTTTCTTT.

The chain combines TRBV4-1 with TRBJ1-2; D is ambiguous. With 0 bases removed from V and 8 bases from J, the gap between germline ends came to 16 bases. Germline V lookup: CDR1 MGHRA, CDR2 YSYEKL. The length of the CDR3 is 15 residues. The CDR3 region has the DNA TGCGCCAGCAGCCAAGACGCCTCTCGGGGAAGAGGCTACACCTTC. Its translation: CASSQDASRGRGYTF.

The CDR3 DNA follows: TGTGCCAGCAGTTACTCGGGCAGACTATATGGCTACACCTTC. Protein sequence: CASSYSGRLYGYTF. The rearrangement joins TRBV6-5 to TRBJ1-2; no firm D call. CDR1 MNHEY and CDR2 SVGAGI come from the germline V gene. The length of the CDR3 is 14 residues. V lost 0 bases and J lost 5, with 10 bases in between.

This chain joins TRBV10-2 and TRBJ2-4; D ambiguous. Trimming pared 5 bases from V and 2 bases from J, leaving 16 bases between. In germline, CDR1 is WSHSY, CDR2 SAAADI. The CDR3 has 16 amino acids. The CDR3 here is CASSLNGVLTKNIQYF. Here the CDR3 DNA reads TGCGCCAGCAGTCTAAATGGGGTCTTGACCAAAAACATTCAGTACTTC.

The chain has TRBV7-9 and TRBJ1-5, with no clear D. Deletions cut 1 base from V and 8 bases from J, with 9 bases between. This CDR3 has 13 residues. CDR1 SEHNR and CDR2 FQNEAQ come from the germline V gene (reference sequence). CDR3 protein: CASSLEEWKPQHF. The CDR3 DNA reads as TGTGCCAGCAGCTTAGAAGAGTGGAAGCCCCAGCATTTT.

The chain joins TRBV7-9 to TRBJ1-1; 7 bases agree with TRBD1. The V and J ends lost 5 bases and 7 bases, in that order; junction bases with no gene match: 10. The CDR3 covers 14 residues. CDR1 and CDR2 from the germline V gene are SEHNR and FQNEAQ (reference sequence). The CDR3: CASSPDRELGEAFF. The CDR3 DNA reads as TGTGCCAGCAGCCCTGACAGGGAGTTAGGTGAAGCTTTCTTT.

This clone was detected once. V and J are TRBV30 and TRBJ2-7, with 9 bases lining up with TRBD2. This CDR3 has 15 amino acids. V lost 3 bases and J lost 3; bases outside the gene matches: 9. In germline, CDR1 is GTSNPN, CDR2 SVGIG (reference sequence). CDR3 in amino acids: CAWSPDSGGRYEQYF. In DNA form, the CDR3 reads TGTGCCTGGAGCCCCGATAGCGGGGGCCGCTACGAGCAGTACTTC.

The gene calls are TRBV21-1 and TRBJ1-2; TRBD1, the table's D call, was not compared with the DNA. TRBV21-1 is a pseudogene segment. The CDR3 consists of 13 residues. The CDR3 is CASSNRGCYGYTF. DNA of the CDR3: TGTGCCAGCAGTAACAGGGGGTGCTATGGCTACACCTTC.

This clone was observed a few times. The rearrangement links TRBV29-1 to TRBJ2-5; D is ambiguous. The CDR3 loop spans 12 amino acids. Germline CDR1 is SQVTM and CDR2 is ANQGSEA. The V end lost 2 bases, the J end lost 5 bases, and 9 bases lay between the germline ends. CDR3 in DNA: TGCAGCGTTGAAACGGCTTGGGAGACCCAGTACTTC. Translation gives CSVETAWETQYF.